The 10 T cell receptor beta chains reported below all come from one sample, sequenced in a study of blood T cells in healthy people across ages. Using a J-beta primer mix together with a sample-barcoded 5' primer, a second PCR was run for roughly 6 to 12 cycles. TCRdb re-analysed the 5' RACE reads in MiXCR, keeping a single row per CDR3 protein. In the table there are under 2,000,000 distinct CDR3 sequences, roughly 52% of which are singletons. The sample was blood. These receptors all come from a woman between 35 and 50 years old in good health.

The chain combines TRBV4-3 with TRBJ2-3; 8 bases align to TRBD2. The germline V gene has CDR1 LGHNA and CDR2 YSLEER. The CDR3 runs 15 residues. The trim removed 5 bases at V and 2 bases at J, leaving 6 bases unmatched. Here the CDR3 DNA reads TGCGCCAGCAGCAAACAGCGGGGGTTCACAGATACGCAGTATTTT. Encoded protein: CASSKQRGFTDTQYF.

J is TRBJ2-2 and V is TRBV12-3 or TRBV12-4, with 7 bases identical to TRBD1. The CDR3 extends over 15 amino acids. V dropped 3 bases and J dropped 4; count of bases not matched to a gene: 5. The CDR3 DNA is TGTGCCAGCAGTTTTCGACCAGGGGGCACCGGGGAGCTGTTTTTT. The encoded protein is CASSFRPGGTGELFF.

This clonotype was picked up a small number of times. The chain couples TRBV20-1 to TRBJ1-2; D not resolved. This CDR3 spans 13 amino acids. V was pared by 5 bases and J by 4 bases, with 14 bases between. Germline CDR1 reads DFQATT; CDR2 reads SNEGSKA (reference sequence). CDR3 sequence (DNA): TGCAGTGCTCACTGGAGGGCTGGCTATGGCTACACCTTC. This encodes CSAHWRAGYGYTF.

The rearrangement links TRBV27 to TRBJ2-7, with a weak D call TRBD2 (6 bases). This CDR3 is 16 amino acids long. V lost 3 bases and J lost 0, with 15 bases in between. Germline V gene sequence: CDR1 MNHEY, CDR2 SMNVEV (reference sequence). The CDR3 nucleotides read TGTGCCAGCAGTTTGCTTGGAGGGCCCAGCTCCTACGAGCAGTACTTC. Protein sequence: CASSLLGGPSSYEQYF.

The J gene is TRBJ2-1, the V gene TRBV5-6; D might be TRBD2 (5 bases). This CDR3 is built from 15 residues. Germline V CDR1 and CDR2: SGHDT, YYEEEE. V was cut by 3 bases and J by 7 bases, with 17 bases left in between. The CDR3 nucleotides are TGTGCCAGCAGCTCACCGTCGGGAAAAGATAATGAGCAGTTCTTC. Residues: CASSSPSGKDNEQFF.

The rearrangement links TRBV20-1 to TRBJ1-2; TRBD1 aligns across 9 bases. Per the germline V gene, CDR1 is DFQATT and CDR2 is SNEGSKA (reference sequence). V lost 5 bases to trimming and J lost 7 bases; unmatched junction nucleotides: 23. The CDR3 runs to 18 residues. The CDR3 DNA follows: TGCAGTGCTCCGAAAAGAGTGATAACAGGGGGCGAAGGCGGTGGCTACACCTTC. This sequence encodes CSAPKRVITGGEGGGYTF.

This CDR3 is CASSSLHILAGGGDTQYF. CDR3 DNA: TGCGCCAGCAGCTCACTCCATATACTAGCGGGGGGTGGGGATACGCAGTATTTT. The rearrangement links TRBV4-3 to TRBJ2-3; 12 nucleotides line up with TRBD2. J lost 6 bases, V lost 5 bases, and 15 bases had no gene match. This CDR3 contains 18 residues. The germline CDR1 and CDR2 sequences are LGHNA and YSLEER.

The chain combines TRBV7-2 with TRBJ2-3, with D tentatively TRBD2 (6 bases). The V end lost 3 bases, the J end lost 4 bases, and 17 bases lay between the germline ends. CDR3 length: 16 amino acids. CDR1 is SGHTA, CDR2 FQGNSA, per germline. This CDR3 reads CASSFGALAAADTQYF. CDR3 nucleotide sequence: TGTGCCAGCAGCTTTGGCGCCTTAGCGGCCGCAGATACGCAGTATTTT.

There are a few counts of this clonotype. The chain joins TRBV12-3 or TRBV12-4 to TRBJ2-4, with D possibly being TRBD1 (6 bases). The ends were cut back, 7 bases at V and 1 base at J, with 14 bases in the middle. This CDR3 contains 15 residues. The chain's CDR3 is CASTHTGLAKNIQYF. As DNA, the CDR3 is TGTGCCAGCACCCATACAGGGCTGGCCAAAAACATTCAGTACTTC.

The rearrangement joins TRBV24-1 to TRBJ2-5; D perhaps matches TRBD2 (5 bases). The CDR3 has 16 amino acids. Germline assignment: CDR1 KGHDR and CDR2 SFDVKD. Deletions cut 5 bases from V and 1 base from J, with 16 bases between. Written as DNA, the CDR3 is TGTGCCACCAGTGCATCGGGTCGCGGGTCCCAAGAGACCCAGTACTTC. As protein: CATSASGRGSQETQYF.